The following is a T cell receptor beta chain sequence with its context. As yet, its antigen is unknown. RNA was isolated and reverse transcribed to cDNA, the sequencing template. Some clones are missing from TCRdb's copy, which holds only in-frame ones; the method was immunoSEQ multiplex PCR. The repertoire has more than 130,000 clones, about four fifths of them found once; the top ten carry approximately 25%. The data derive from a study of CD8+ T cells in alopecia areata. The overall study: Affected scalp percentage set treated patients' severity scores. The study, taken as a whole, reports: Treatment with tofacitinib significantly lowered scalp clonality and reduced expanded CD8+ clones among the top 100.

The sample's treatment: oral pan-JAK inhibitor, 5-10 mg twice daily. The investigators collected lesional scalp punch biopsies and peripheral blood from alopecia areata patients. Germline CDR1 ENHRY, CDR2 SYGVKD. The CDR3 has 13 residues. Trimming removed 6 bases from V and 5 bases from J, with 13 bases in between. The chain combines TRBV10-3 with TRBJ2-5; D perhaps matches TRBD2 (6 bases). The input for sequencing was CD8+ T cells sorted from blood, taken at week 4, from a patient treated with tofacitinib. The clonotype was recovered from a human donor with alopecia areata. As DNA, the CDR3 is TGTGCCATCAGCCCGCCGACTAGGGAGACCCAGTACTTC. This translates into CAISPPTRETQYF.